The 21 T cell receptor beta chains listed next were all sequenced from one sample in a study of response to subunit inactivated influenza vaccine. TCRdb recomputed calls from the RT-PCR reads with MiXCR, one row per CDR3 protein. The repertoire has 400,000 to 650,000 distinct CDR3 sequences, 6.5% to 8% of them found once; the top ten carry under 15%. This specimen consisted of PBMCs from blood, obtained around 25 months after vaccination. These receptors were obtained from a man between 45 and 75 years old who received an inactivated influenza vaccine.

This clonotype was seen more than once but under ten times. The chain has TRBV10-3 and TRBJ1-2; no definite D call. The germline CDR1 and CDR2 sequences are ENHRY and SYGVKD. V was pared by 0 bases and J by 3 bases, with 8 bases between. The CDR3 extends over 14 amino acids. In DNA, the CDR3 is TGTGCCATCAGTGAGTCACCGGCGTACTATGGCTACACCTTC. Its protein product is CAISESPAYYGYTF.

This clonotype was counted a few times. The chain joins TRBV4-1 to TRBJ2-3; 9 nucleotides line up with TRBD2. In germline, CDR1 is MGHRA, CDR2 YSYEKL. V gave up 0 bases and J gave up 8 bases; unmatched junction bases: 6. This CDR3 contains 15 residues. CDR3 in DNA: TGCGCCAGCAGCCAAGAGGCGGGGGGGCCTGGTACGCAGTATTTT. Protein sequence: CASSQEAGGPGTQYF.

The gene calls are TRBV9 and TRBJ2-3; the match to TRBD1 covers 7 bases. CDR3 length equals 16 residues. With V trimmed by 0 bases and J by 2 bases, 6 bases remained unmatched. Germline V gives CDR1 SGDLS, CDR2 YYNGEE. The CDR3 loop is CASSVAGTANTDTQYF. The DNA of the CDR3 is TGTGCCAGCAGCGTAGCCGGGACAGCAAACACAGATACGCAGTATTTT.

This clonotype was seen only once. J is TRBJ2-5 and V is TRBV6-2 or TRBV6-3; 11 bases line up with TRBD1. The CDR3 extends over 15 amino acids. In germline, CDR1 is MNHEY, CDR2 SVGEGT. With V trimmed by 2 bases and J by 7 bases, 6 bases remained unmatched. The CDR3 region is CASSYAGQGAGTQYF. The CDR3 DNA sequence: TGTGCCAGCAGTTACGCCGGACAGGGGGCCGGGACCCAGTACTTC.

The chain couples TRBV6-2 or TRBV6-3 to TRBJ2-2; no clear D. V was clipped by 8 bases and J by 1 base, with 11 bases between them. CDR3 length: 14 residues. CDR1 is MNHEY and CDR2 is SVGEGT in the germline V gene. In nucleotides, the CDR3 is TGTGCCAGCTCCAGGAACAGGAACACCGGGGAGCTGTTTTTT. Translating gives CASSRNRNTGELFF.

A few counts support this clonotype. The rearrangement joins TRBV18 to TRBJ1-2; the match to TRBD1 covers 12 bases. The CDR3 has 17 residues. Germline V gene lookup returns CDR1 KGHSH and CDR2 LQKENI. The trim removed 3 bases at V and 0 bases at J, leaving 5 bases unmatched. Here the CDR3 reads CASSPGQGAQANYGYTF. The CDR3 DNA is TGTGCCAGCTCACCGGGACAGGGGGCGCAGGCTAACTATGGCTACACCTTC. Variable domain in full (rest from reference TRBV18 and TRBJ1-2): NAGVMQNPRHLVRRRGQEARLRCSPMKGHSHVYWYRQLPEEGLKFMVYLQKENIIDESGMPKERFSAEFPKEGPSILRIQQVVRGDSAAYFCASSPGQGAQANYGYTFGSGTRLTVV.

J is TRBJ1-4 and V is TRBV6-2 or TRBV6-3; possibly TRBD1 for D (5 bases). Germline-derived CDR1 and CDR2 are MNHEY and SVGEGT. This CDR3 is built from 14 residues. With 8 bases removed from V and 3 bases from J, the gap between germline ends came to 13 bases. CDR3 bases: TGTGCCAGCTCCTCCGGACACGCTAATGAAAAACTGTTTTTT. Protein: CASSSGHANEKLFF.

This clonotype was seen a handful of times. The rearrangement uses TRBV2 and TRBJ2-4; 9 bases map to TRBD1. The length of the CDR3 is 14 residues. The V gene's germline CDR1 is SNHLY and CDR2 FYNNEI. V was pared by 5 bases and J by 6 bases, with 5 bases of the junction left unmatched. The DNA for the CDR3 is TGTGCCAGCAGTACAGGGGGCGAGGGAAACATTCAGTACTTC. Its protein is CASSTGGEGNIQYF.

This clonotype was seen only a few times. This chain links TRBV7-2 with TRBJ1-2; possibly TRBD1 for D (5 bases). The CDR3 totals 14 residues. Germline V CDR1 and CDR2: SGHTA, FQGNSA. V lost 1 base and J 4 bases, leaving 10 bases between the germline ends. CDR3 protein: CASSLEAGGYGYTF. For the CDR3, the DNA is TGTGCCAGCAGCTTAGAGGCGGGGGGCTATGGCTACACCTTC.

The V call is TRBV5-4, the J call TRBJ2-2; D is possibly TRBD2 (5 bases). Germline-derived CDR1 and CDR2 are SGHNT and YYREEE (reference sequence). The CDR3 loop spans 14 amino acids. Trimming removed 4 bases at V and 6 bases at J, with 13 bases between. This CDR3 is CASSPRSGAGELFF. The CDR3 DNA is TGTGCCAGCAGCCCCCGCTCCGGGGCCGGGGAGCTGTTTTTT.

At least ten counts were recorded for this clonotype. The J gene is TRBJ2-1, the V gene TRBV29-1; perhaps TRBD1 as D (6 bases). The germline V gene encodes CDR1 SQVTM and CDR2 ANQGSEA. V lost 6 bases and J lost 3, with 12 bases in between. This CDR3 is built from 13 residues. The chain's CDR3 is CSVARTDYNEQFF. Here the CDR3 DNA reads TGCAGCGTCGCCCGGACAGACTACAATGAGCAGTTCTTC.

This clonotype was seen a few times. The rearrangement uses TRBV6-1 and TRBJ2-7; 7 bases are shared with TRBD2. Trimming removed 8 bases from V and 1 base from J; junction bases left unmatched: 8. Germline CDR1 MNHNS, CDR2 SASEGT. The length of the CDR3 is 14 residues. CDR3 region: CASQTGGYSYEQYF. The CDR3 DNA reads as TGTGCCAGCCAGACCGGGGGGTATTCCTACGAGCAGTACTTC.

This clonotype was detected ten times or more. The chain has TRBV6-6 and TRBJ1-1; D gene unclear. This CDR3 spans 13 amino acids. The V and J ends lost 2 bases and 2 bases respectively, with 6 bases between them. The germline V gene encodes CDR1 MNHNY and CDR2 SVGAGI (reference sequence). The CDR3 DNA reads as TGTGCCAGCAGTTACGTTAGTAACACTGAAGCTTTCTTT. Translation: CASSYVSNTEAFF.

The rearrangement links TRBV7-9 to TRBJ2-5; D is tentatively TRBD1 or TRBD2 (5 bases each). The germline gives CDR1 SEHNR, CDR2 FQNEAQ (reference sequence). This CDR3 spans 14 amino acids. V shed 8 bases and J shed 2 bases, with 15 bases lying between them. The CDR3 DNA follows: TGTGCCAGCGCAACTGGTGGGGGTCAAGAGACCCAGTACTTC. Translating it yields CASATGGGQETQYF.

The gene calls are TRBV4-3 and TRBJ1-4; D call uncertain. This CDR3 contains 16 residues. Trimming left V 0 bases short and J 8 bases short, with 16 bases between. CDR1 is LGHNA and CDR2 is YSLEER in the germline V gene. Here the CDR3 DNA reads TGCGCCAGCAGCCAAGATTTAATCCGGGCTGGGGAAAAACTGTTTTTT. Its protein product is CASSQDLIRAGEKLFF.

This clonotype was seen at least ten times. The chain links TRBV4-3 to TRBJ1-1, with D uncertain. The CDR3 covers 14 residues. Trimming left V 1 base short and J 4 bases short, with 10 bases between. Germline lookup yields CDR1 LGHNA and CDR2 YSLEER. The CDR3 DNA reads TGCGCCAGCAGCCAAGTACGGGGAGGCACTGAAGCTTTCTTT. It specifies CASSQVRGGTEAFF.

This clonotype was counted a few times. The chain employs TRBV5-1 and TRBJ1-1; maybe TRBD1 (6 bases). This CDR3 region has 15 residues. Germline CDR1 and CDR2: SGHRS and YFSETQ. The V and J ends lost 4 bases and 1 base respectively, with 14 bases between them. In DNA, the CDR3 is TGCGCCAGCAGCGTTCAGGGGCGCGGGAACACTGAAGCTTTCTTT. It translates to CASSVQGRGNTEAFF.

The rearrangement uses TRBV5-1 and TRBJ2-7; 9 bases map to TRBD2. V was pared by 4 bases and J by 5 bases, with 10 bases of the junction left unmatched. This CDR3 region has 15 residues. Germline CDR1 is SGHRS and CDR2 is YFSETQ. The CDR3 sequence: CASSPPSGGPDEQYF. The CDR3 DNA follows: TGCGCCAGCAGCCCACCAAGCGGGGGGCCCGACGAGCAGTACTTC.

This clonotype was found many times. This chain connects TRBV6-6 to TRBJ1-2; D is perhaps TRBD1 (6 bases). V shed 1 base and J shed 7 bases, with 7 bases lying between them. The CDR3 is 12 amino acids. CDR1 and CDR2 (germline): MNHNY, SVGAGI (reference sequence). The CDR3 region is CASSYFRGGYTF. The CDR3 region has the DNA TGTGCCAGCAGTTACTTCAGGGGTGGCTACACCTTC.

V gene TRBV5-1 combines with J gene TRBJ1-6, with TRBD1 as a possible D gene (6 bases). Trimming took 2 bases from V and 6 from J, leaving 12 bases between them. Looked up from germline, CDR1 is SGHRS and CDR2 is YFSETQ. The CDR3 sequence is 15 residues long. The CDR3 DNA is TGCGCCAGCAGCTTCGGGGAAGGGGGTAATTCACCCCTCCACTTT. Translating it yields CASSFGEGGNSPLHF.

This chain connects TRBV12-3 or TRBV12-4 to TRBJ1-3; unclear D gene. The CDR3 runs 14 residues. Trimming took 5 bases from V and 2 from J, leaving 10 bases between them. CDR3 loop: CASSPQETGNTIYF. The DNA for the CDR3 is TGTGCCAGCAGTCCCCAGGAAACTGGAAACACCATATATTTT.